This TCR beta chain was identified in a study of spatial heterogeneity in lung cancer. Looking at the study overall: When follow-up PBMC samples existed, they were sequenced (at a median of roughly two years after resection). Study results and caveats: At tumor resection, ubiquitous expanded TCRs were detected in blood more often than later.

Time point reported: blood at routine non-recurrence follow-up after resection. No cells were sorted before sequencing. The whole RNA sequenced was extracted from tumor, nontumor lung or frozen PBMC. This clonotype was counted at least ten times. Its cognate antigen is unknown. CDR3 size: 15 residues. The V and J ends lost 4 bases and 5 bases, in that order; junction bases with no gene match: 5. CDR1 is SGHDT, CDR2 YYEEEE, per germline. TCRdb redid the calling of the 5' RACE reads with MiXCR, one entry per CDR3 protein. Of 43,000 or so distinct CDR3 sequences detected, about 12% appear once; the ten largest clones hold more than 25%.

The gene calls are TRBV5-6 and TRBJ2-1; 11 bases align to TRBD2. Material: PBMCs, obtained at follow-up. This clonotype originated in a male donor with early-stage non-small cell lung cancer. The CDR3 spells CASSKGLAVHNEQFF. CDR3 in DNA: TGTGCCAGCAGCAAGGGACTAGCGGTCCACAATGAGCAGTTCTTC. Looking up the rest from reference TRBV5-6 and TRBJ2-1 gives the full variable domain: DAGVTQSPTHLIKTRGQQVTLRCSPKSGHDTVSWYQQALGQGPQFIFQYYEEEERQRGNFPDRFSGHQFPNYSSELNVNALLLGDSALYLCASSKGLAVHNEQFFGPGTRLTVL.